This record looks at one TCR beta chain sequence and its context. At one end the junction does not follow the germline gene, possibly because of a read error. This sample was taken from a study of OX40 agonist ivuxolimab in advanced cancers. CDR3 length equals 13 residues. The germline V gene has CDR1 SGHNT and CDR2 YYREEE (reference sequence). Using immunoSEQ multiplex PCR, the repertoire was profiled, and TCRdb retains in-frame clones only, with some absent. The sample includes 60,000 to 70,000 clones, approximately 86% seen only once; the top ten take about 2.5%. J is TRBJ2-4 and V is TRBV5-4; D ambiguous. The origin of this receptor is an adult with an advanced solid tumor such as melanoma, head and neck, liver or kidney cancer. Source: CD4+ or CD8+ T cells sorted from blood, taken in a trial of the OX40 agonist ivuxolimab. The CDR3 region is CASSKSSENIQYF. DNA for the CDR3: TGCGCCAGCAGCAAATCATCAGAAAACATTCAGTACTTC. The variable domain in full, with the rest retrieved from reference TRBV5-4 and TRBJ2-4, is ETGVTQSPTHLIKTRGQQVTLRCSSQSGHNTVSWYQQALGQGPQFIFQYYREEENGRGNFPPRFSGLQFPNYSSELNVNALELDDSALYLCASSKSSENIQYFGAGTRLSVL.